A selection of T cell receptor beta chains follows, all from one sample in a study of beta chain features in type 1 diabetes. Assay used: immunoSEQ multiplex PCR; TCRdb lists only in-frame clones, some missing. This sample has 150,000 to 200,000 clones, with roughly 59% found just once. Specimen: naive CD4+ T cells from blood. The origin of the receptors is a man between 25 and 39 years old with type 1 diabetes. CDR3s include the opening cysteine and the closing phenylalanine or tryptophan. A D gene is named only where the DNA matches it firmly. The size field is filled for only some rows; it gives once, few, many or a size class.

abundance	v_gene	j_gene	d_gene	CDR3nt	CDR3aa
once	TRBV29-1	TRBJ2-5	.	TGCAGCGTTGACTTGCAACGAGGCTACTTC	CSVDLQRGYF
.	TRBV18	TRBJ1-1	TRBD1	TGTGCCAGCTCACCACTAGGGCAGGGGGGATCCATGAACACTGAAGCTTTCTTT	CASSPLGQGGSMNTEAFF
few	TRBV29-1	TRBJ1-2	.	TGCAGCGTTGACAGCGCCTGGAGCTATGGCTACACCTTC	CSVDSAWSYGYTF
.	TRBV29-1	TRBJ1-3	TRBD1	TGCAGCGTTGGAGGGGGCTCGGGAACCATATATTTT	CSVGGGSGTIYF
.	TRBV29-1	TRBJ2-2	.	TGCAGCGTTGGGACAGCGGCGGGTAACACCGGGGAGCTGTTTTTT	CSVGTAAGNTGELFF
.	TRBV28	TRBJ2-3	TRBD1	TGTGCCAGCAGCCCTACAGGGGCCACAGATACGCAGTATTTT	CASSPTGATDTQYF
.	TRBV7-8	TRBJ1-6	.	TGTGCCAGCAGCTTAAATGCCATTCGGCGGAGACGGTCACCCCTCCACTTT	CASSLNAIRRRRSPLHF
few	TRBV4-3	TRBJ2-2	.	TGCGCCAGCAGACGAAGTTACTTTAACACCGGGGAGCTGTTTTTT	CASRRSYFNTGELFF
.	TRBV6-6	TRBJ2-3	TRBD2	TGTGCCAGCAGAGCTCCAGCGGGGATGACGGATACGCAGTATTTT	CASRAPAGMTDTQYF
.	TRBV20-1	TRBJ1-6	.	TGCAGTGCTCCCTTGGGGGCACCCCTCCACTTT	CSAPLGAPLHF
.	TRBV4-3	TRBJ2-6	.	TGCGCCAGCAGCCATCGGTTACCTTCCGGGACGAGAGGGGCCAACGTCCTGACTTTC	CASSHRLPSGTRGANVLTF
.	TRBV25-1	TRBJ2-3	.	TGTGCCAGCACAGTTGCAGATACGCAGTATTTT	CASTVADTQYF
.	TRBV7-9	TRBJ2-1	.	TGTGCCAGCAGCTTAAAGTTAAGCGAGGGTAGCTCCTACAATGAGCAGTTCTTC	CASSLKLSEGSSYNEQFF
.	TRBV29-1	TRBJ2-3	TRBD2	TGCAGCGTTGAACGCAGACTAGCGGGGGGAACAGATACGCAGTATTTT	CSVERRLAGGTDTQYF
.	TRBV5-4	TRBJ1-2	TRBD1	TGTGCCAGCAGCTCTGGACAGGGCCACTATGGCTACACCTTC	CASSSGQGHYGYTF